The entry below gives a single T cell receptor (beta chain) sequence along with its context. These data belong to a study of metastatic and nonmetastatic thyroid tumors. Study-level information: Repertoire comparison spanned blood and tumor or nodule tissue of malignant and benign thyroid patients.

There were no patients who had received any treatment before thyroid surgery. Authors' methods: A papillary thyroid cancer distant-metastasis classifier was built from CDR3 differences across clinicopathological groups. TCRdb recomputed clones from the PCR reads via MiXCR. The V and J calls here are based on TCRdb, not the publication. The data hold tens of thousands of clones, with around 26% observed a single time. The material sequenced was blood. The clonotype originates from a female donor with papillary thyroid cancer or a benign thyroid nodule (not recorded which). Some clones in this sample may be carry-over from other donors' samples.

The CDR3 protein is CASSVAPTGGKTEAFF. The CDR3 coding sequence is TGTGCCAGCAGCGTAGCCCCTACAGGCGGCAAGACTGAAGCTTTCTTT. This rearrangement joins TRBV9 to TRBJ1-1, with D possibly matching TRBD1 (5 bases). CDR3 length equals 16 residues. The germline V and J ends were trimmed by 0 bases and 5 bases, with 17 bases remaining between them. Germline values: CDR1 SGDLS, CDR2 YYNGEE.